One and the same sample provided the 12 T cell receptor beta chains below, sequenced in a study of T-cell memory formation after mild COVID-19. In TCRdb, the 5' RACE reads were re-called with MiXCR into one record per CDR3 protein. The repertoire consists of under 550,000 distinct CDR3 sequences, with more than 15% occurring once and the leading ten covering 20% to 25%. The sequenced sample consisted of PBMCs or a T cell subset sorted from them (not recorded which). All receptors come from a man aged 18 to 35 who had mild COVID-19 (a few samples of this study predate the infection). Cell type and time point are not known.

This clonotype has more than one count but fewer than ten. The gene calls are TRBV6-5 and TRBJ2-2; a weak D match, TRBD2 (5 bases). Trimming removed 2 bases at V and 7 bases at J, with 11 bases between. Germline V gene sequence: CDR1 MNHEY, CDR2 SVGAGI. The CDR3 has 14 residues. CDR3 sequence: CASSYGRRNGELFF. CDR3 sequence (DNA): TGTGCCAGCAGTTACGGGAGACGAAACGGGGAGCTGTTTTTT.

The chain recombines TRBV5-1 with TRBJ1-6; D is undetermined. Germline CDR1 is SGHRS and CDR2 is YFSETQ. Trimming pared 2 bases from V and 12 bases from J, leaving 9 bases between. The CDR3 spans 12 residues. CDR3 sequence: CASSLPSGPLHF. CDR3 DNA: TGCGCCAGCAGCTTACCCTCCGGACCCCTCCACTTT. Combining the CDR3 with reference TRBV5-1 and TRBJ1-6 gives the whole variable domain KAGVTQTPRYLIKTRGQQVTLSCSPISGHRSVSWYQQTPGQGLQFLFEYFSETQRNKGNFPGRFSGRQFSNSRSEMNVSTLELGDSALYLCASSLPSGPLHFGNGTRLTVT.

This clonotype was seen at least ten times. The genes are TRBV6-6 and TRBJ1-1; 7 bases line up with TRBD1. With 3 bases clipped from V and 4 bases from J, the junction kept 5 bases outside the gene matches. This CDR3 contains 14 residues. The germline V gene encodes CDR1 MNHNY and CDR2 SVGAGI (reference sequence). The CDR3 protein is CASSYQGGGTEAFF. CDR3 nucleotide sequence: TGTGCCAGCAGTTATCAGGGGGGAGGCACTGAAGCTTTCTTT.

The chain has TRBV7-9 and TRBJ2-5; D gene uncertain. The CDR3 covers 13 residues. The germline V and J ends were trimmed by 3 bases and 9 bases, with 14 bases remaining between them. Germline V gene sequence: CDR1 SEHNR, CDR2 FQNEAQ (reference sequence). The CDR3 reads CASSLSYGVAQYF. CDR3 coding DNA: TGTGCCAGCAGCTTGTCCTACGGCGTGGCCCAGTACTTC.

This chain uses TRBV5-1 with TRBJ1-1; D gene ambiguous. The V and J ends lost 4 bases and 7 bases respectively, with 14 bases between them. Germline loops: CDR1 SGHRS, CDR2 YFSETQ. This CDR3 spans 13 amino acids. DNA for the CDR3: TGCGCCAGCAGCCCTTGGGTGGGCGGTGAAGCTTTCTTT. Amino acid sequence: CASSPWVGGEAFF.

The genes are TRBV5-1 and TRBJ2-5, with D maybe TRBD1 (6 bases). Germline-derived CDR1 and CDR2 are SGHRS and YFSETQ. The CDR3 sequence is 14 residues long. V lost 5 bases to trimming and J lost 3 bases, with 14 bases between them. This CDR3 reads CASRLMGHEETQYF. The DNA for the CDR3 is TGCGCCAGCAGGTTGATGGGACACGAAGAGACCCAGTACTTC.

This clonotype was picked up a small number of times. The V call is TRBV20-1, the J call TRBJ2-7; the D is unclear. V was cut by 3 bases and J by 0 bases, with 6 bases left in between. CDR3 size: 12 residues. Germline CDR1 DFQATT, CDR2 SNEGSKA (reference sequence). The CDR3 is CSASHASYEQYF. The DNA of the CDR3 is TGCAGTGCTAGCCATGCCTCCTACGAGCAGTACTTC.

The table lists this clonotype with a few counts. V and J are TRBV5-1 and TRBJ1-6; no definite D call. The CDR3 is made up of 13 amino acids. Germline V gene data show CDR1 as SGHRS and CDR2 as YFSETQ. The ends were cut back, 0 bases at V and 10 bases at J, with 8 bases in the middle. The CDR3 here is CASSLVGRSPLHF. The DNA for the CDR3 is TGCGCCAGCAGCTTGGTCGGCCGCTCACCCCTCCACTTT. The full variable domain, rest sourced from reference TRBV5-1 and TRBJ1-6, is KAGVTQTPRYLIKTRGQQVTLSCSPISGHRSVSWYQQTPGQGLQFLFEYFSETQRNKGNFPGRFSGRQFSNSRSEMNVSTLELGDSALYLCASSLVGRSPLHFGNGTRLTVT.

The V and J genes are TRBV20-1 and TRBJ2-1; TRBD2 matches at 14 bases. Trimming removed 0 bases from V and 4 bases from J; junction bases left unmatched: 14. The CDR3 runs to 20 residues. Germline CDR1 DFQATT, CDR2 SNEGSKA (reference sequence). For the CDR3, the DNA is TGCAGTGCTAGAGAACTTGGGACTAGCGGGGGCCATGGACAATACAATGAGCAGTTCTTC. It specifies CSARELGTSGGHGQYNEQFF.

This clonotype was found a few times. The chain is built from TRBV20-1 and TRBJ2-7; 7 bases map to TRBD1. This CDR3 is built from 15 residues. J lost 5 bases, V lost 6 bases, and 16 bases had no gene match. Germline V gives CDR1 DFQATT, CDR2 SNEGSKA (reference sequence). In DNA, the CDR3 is TGCAGTGCCATCCAGGGGGACAGAACTATAGACGAGCAGTACTTC. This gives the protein CSAIQGDRTIDEQYF.

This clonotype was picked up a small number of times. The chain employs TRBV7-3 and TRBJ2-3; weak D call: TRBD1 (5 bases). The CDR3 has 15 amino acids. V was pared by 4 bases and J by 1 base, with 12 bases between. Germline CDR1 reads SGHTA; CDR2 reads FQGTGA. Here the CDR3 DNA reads TGTGCCAGCAGCTCCCATGACAGTCGCACAGATACGCAGTATTTT. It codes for CASSSHDSRTDTQYF.

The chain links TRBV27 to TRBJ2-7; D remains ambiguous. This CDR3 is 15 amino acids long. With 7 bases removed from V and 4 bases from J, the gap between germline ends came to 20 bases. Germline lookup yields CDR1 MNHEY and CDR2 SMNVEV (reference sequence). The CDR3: CASTHRTDRRYEQYF. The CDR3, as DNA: TGTGCCAGCACTCATCGGACGGATCGCAGGTACGAGCAGTACTTC.